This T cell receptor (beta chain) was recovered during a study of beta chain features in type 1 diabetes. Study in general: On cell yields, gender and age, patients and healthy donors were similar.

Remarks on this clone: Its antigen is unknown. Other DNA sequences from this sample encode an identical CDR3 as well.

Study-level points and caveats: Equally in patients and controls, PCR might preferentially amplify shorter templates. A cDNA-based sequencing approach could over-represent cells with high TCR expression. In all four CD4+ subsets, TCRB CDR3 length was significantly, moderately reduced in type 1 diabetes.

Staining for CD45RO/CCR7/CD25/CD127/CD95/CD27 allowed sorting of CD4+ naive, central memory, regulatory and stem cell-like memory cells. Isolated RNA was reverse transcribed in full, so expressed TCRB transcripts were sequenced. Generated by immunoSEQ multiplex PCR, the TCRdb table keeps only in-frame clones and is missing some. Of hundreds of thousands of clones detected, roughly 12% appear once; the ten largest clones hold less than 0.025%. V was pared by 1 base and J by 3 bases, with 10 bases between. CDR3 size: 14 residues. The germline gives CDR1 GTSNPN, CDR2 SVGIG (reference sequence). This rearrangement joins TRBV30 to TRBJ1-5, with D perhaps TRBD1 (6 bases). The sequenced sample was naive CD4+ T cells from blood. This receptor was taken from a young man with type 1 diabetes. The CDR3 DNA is TGTGCCTGGAGTGCGGACAGTTACAATCAGCCCCAGCATTTT. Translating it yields CAWSADSYNQPQHF.